The rows below give T cell receptor beta chains drawn from one sample of a study of post-analysis software for immune sequencing data. Via MiXCR, TCRdb re-called the PCR reads, giving one row per CDR3 protein. Found here are roughly 870,000 distinct CDR3 sequences, approximately 57% of them singletons; the top ten hold about 4.8%. The sample taken for sequencing was blood. These receptors were collected from a girl between 10 and 17 years old with multiple sclerosis. Both conserved end residues are part of each CDR3.

j_call	v_call	cdr3_aa
TRBJ2-1	TRBV29-1	CSVEGTGGLGNKGQFF
TRBJ2-1	TRBV5-5	CASILGTTRGNEQFF
TRBJ2-5	TRBV7-9	CASRRTPEETQYF
TRBJ2-7	TRBV4-1	CASSQSGTSGEQYF
TRBJ2-7	TRBV20-1	CSAWGLAGGTYEQYF
TRBJ2-7	TRBV27	CASSLTSGGADEQYF
TRBJ2-4	TRBV7-3	CASSLGGVKNIQYF
TRBJ2-4	TRBV3-1	CASSQQTGTGHLRQYF
TRBJ2-3	TRBV7-6	CASSLPVGDTQYF
TRBJ2-5	TRBV5-1	CASSLSSGSQQETQYF